These 29 T cell receptor beta chains were all obtained from the same sample, sequenced in a study of blood T cells in healthy people across ages. Primers used in a second PCR of about 6 to 12 cycles were a sample-barcoded 5' primer and a J-beta primer mix. TCRdb analysed the 5' RACE reads with MiXCR anew, one entry per CDR3 protein. The table records under 1 million distinct CDR3 sequences, around two fifths of them present only once. The sample taken for sequencing was blood. The receptors originated from a man between 60 and 75 years old in good health.

This clonotype was detected ten times or more. V is TRBV29-1 and J is TRBJ2-7; the D gene is possibly TRBD1 (7 bases). Per the germline V gene, CDR1 is SQVTM and CDR2 is ANQGSEA. The CDR3 consists of 15 residues. V lost 5 bases and J 2 bases, leaving 19 bases between the germline ends. DNA for the CDR3: TGCAGCGTTAGGGGGGCAGGGGACAGCACCTACGAGCAGTACTTC. Protein product: CSVRGAGDSTYEQYF.

This chain connects TRBV5-6 to TRBJ2-4, with D maybe TRBD2 (5 bases). Germline loops: CDR1 SGHDT, CDR2 YYEEEE. The CDR3 totals 15 residues. V was shortened by 2 bases and J by 2 bases, with 11 bases between the two germline ends. The CDR3 bases are TGTGCCAGCAGCTTCCGAGAGGGAACCAAAAACATTCAGTACTTC. Translated, it gives CASSFREGTKNIQYF.

This clonotype was seen a handful of times. This chain uses TRBV14 with TRBJ2-5; D may be TRBD2 (7 bases). From germline, CDR1 is SGHDN and CDR2 FVKESK. V was shortened by 2 bases and J by 3 bases, with 16 bases between the two germline ends. There are 16 residues in the CDR3. CDR3 amino acids: CASSQLRSGDKETQYF. CDR3 coding DNA: TGTGCCAGCAGCCAATTACGAAGCGGGGACAAAGAGACCCAGTACTTC. Filled out from reference TRBV14 and TRBJ2-5, the complete variable domain reads EAGVTQFPSHSVIEKGQTVTLRCDPISGHDNLYWYRRVMGKEIKFLLHFVKESKQDESGMPNNRFLAERTGGTYSTLKVQPAELEDSGVYFCASSQLRSGDKETQYFGPGTRLLVL.

The chain links TRBV3-1 to TRBJ2-1; 13 bases fit TRBD2. CDR3 length: 19 amino acids. CDR1 is LGHDT, CDR2 YNNKEL, per germline (reference sequence). The trim removed 0 bases at V and 0 bases at J, leaving 5 bases unmatched. CDR3 nucleotide sequence: TGTGCCAGCAGCCAAGATAAGGGACTAGCGGGGCCCTCCTACAATGAGCAGTTCTTC. It codes for CASSQDKGLAGPSYNEQFF.

The rearrangement links TRBV28 to TRBJ2-5; 9 bases align to TRBD1. There are 14 residues in the CDR3. The V and J ends lost 5 bases and 11 bases, in that order; junction bases with no gene match: 12. Germline values: CDR1 MDHEN, CDR2 SYDVKM. CDR3 nucleotide sequence: TGTGCCAGCAGTATGGGCGGGACAGGGCGTGTGCAGTACTTC. Residues: CASSMGGTGRVQYF.

This chain connects TRBV21-1 to TRBJ1-5. TRBV21-1 is a documented pseudogene. The CDR3 sequence is 13 residues long. The CDR3 loop is CASSKHTFQPQHF. DNA for the CDR3: TGTGCCAGCAGCAAGCATACATTTCAGCCCCAGCATTTT.

The rearrangement joins TRBV5-1 to TRBJ2-7; no definite D call. Germline V gene lookup returns CDR1 SGHRS and CDR2 YFSETQ. This CDR3 spans 13 amino acids. Trimming stripped 0 bases from V and 3 bases from J, with 7 bases between. This CDR3 is CASSLGSIYEQYF. The CDR3 bases are TGCGCCAGCAGCTTGGGTTCGATCTACGAGCAGTACTTC.

The chain couples TRBV2 to TRBJ2-5; D gene uncertain. The length of the CDR3 is 14 residues. Germline V gene lookup returns CDR1 SNHLY and CDR2 FYNNEI. V was cut by 8 bases and J by 11 bases, with 24 bases left in between. CDR3 bases: TGTGCCAGCTCCAAATACCAAGGCTCCAACGGGCAGTACTTC. The encoded protein is CASSKYQGSNGQYF.

The chain links TRBV5-1 to TRBJ2-1, with 9 bases aligning to TRBD2. Germline values: CDR1 SGHRS, CDR2 YFSETQ. V was pared by 3 bases and J by 5 bases, with 18 bases of the junction left unmatched. The CDR3 contains 19 residues. In DNA form, the CDR3 reads TGCGCCAGCAGCTCCGGACTAGCGTCGATGAGACGGTCCGACAATGAGCAGTTCTTC. Residues: CASSSGLASMRRSDNEQFF.

As regards this clonotype: A read error may produce the germline difference seen at one junction end. CDR3 DNA: TGTGCCAGCAGCCCCGGGACGGGAGGGGTCAATAAGCCCCAGCATTTT. The encoded protein is CASSPGTGGVNKPQHF. The rearrangement uses TRBV28 and TRBJ1-5; D is possibly TRBD1 (5 bases). The CDR3 loop spans 16 amino acids. In germline, CDR1 is MDHEN, CDR2 SYDVKM.

V gene TRBV7-9 combines with J gene TRBJ2-5; the match to TRBD2 covers 9 bases. This CDR3 has 14 amino acids. Germline V gene lookup returns CDR1 SEHNR and CDR2 FQNEAQ (reference sequence). The ends lost 3 bases at V and 9 bases at J; junction bases unmatched: 8. The CDR3 reads CASSFTSGREPQYF. CDR3 DNA sequence: TGTGCCAGCAGCTTTACTAGCGGGCGTGAACCCCAGTACTTC.

The chain is built from TRBV20-1 and TRBJ2-3; TRBD1 might be the D (5 bases). The CDR3 covers 13 residues. Germline V gene lookup returns CDR1 DFQATT and CDR2 SNEGSKA (reference sequence). Trimming took off 3 bases at V and 4 bases at J, with 11 bases between the two ends. The CDR3 nucleotides read TGCAGTGCTAGTAGTGGGGCTGCAGATACGCAGTATTTT. This encodes CSASSGAADTQYF.

This clonotype occurred a few times. The chain combines TRBV7-9 with TRBJ2-1, with D possibly being TRBD2 (5 bases). Per germline, CDR1 SEHNR and CDR2 FQNEAQ (reference sequence). V was shortened by 5 bases and J by 12 bases, with 14 bases between the two germline ends. The CDR3 runs 12 residues. CDR3 loop: CASSPSGNRQFF. CDR3 in DNA: TGTGCCAGCAGCCCGTCGGGGAATCGGCAGTTCTTC.

This clonotype has a count of ten or more. A single base separates this from a much larger clone, so it may be a read error. The rearrangement uses TRBV7-3 and TRBJ2-3; 8 bases align to TRBD1. The CDR3 consists of 13 residues. Trimming took 5 bases from V and 6 from J; bases not matched to a gene: 4. Germline V CDR1 and CDR2: SGHTA, FQGTGA. CDR3 sequence: CASSRTGPDTQYF. CDR3 sequence (DNA): TGTGCCAGCAGCCGGACAGGGCCTGATACGCAGTATTTT.

The CDR3, as DNA: TGTGCCAGCAGTCGGGAAGGTGGCAGGGCGGGAGATACGCAGTATTTT. Amino acid sequence: CASSREGGRAGDTQYF. The gene calls are TRBV12-3 or TRBV12-4 and TRBJ2-3; D is possibly TRBD1 or TRBD2 (5 bases each). V lost 5 bases, J lost 5 bases, and 20 bases lay in between. The CDR3 is 16 amino acids.

This clonotype was detected a few times. The chain couples TRBV18 to TRBJ1-6; D call uncertain. V gave up 4 bases and J gave up 10 bases, with 11 bases separating them. CDR3 length: 13 residues. The germline gives CDR1 KGHSH, CDR2 LQKENI. DNA of the CDR3: TGTGCCAGCTCACGCATAGCGGACTCACCCCTCCACTTT. It codes for CASSRIADSPLHF.

This clonotype showed up just a few times. V usage is TRBV4-3 and J usage is TRBJ1-4; 9 bases are shared with TRBD1. Germline V lookup: CDR1 LGHNA, CDR2 YSLEER. V gave up 1 base and J gave up 1 base; unmatched junction bases: 7. This CDR3 is built from 18 residues. CDR3 residues: CASSQATGGGRTNEKLFF. The CDR3 DNA reads as TGCGCCAGCAGCCAAGCTACAGGGGGCGGCAGAACTAATGAAAAACTGTTTTTT.

This CDR3 is CASSQLASRETQYF. Written as DNA, the CDR3 is TGTGCCAGCAGCCAACTAGCGTCCCGTGAGACCCAGTACTTC. The V call is TRBV12-3 or TRBV12-4, the J call TRBJ2-5, with 7 positions matching TRBD2. The CDR3 extends over 14 amino acids. Trimming took 6 bases from V and 5 from J; bases not matched to a gene: 9.

About this clonotype itself: At one end the junction does not follow the germline gene, possibly because of a read error. The rearrangement joins TRBV5-5 to TRBJ1-5, with no clear D. This CDR3 is built from 13 residues. Germline lookup yields CDR1 SGHKS and CDR2 YYEKEE (reference sequence). The CDR3 DNA follows: TGTGCCAGCAGCTTCAGTAGCAATCTGCCCCAGCATTTT. Encoded protein: CASSFSSNLPQHF.

Concerning this clonotype: Since a much larger clone is just one base distant, this may be a read error. This rearrangement joins TRBV12-3 or TRBV12-4 to TRBJ1-6, with TRBD1 matching 8 bases. The CDR3 consists of 14 residues. V was clipped by 6 bases and J by 7 bases; unmatched bases: 5. The CDR3 sequence is CASRVTGGNSPLHF. The CDR3, as DNA: TGTGCCAGCAGGGTTACAGGGGGGAATTCACCCCTCCACTTT.

The count of this clonotype is one. This clone may be a read error of a much larger clone one base away. The chain couples TRBV7-3 to TRBJ2-7; 7 bases fit TRBD1. Germline lookup yields CDR1 SGHTA and CDR2 FQGTGA. Germline trimming cut 1 base from V and 1 base from J; bases unmatched to any gene: 1. The CDR3 totals 14 residues. The CDR3 here is CASSLRDRSYEQYF. The CDR3 DNA sequence: TGTGCCAGCAGCTTAAGGGACAGATCCTACGAGCAGTACTTC.

This clonotype was observed a handful of times. This sequence joins TRBV5-1 and TRBJ2-6; the D gene is possibly TRBD1 (6 bases). The CDR3 runs to 18 residues. V was trimmed by 4 bases and J by 1 base, leaving 18 bases between them. Germline V CDR1 and CDR2: SGHRS, YFSETQ. CDR3 sequence: CASSLDPGHKSGANVLTF. The CDR3 DNA is TGCGCCAGCAGCCTGGACCCGGGACACAAATCTGGGGCCAACGTCCTGACTTTC. The variable domain in full, completed from reference TRBV5-1 and TRBJ2-6, reads KAGVTQTPRYLIKTRGQQVTLSCSPISGHRSVSWYQQTPGQGLQFLFEYFSETQRNKGNFPGRFSGRQFSNSRSEMNVSTLELGDSALYLCASSLDPGHKSGANVLTFGAGSRLTVL.

V is TRBV5-1 and J is TRBJ2-3; D tentatively fits TRBD1 or TRBD2 (5 bases each). Germline loops: CDR1 SGHRS, CDR2 YFSETQ. The length of the CDR3 is 15 residues. Trimming shortened V by 0 bases and J by 4 bases, and 12 bases separated the two germline ends. The CDR3 sequence is CASSLGQRGADTQYF. The CDR3 nucleotides are TGCGCCAGCAGCTTGGGTCAGAGGGGAGCAGATACGCAGTATTTT.

This chain joins TRBV7-9 and TRBJ2-5; D perhaps matches TRBD1 (5 bases). Germline V gives CDR1 SEHNR, CDR2 FQNEAQ (reference sequence). Trimming cost V 6 bases and J 2 bases, with 16 bases left between them. The CDR3 loop spans 15 amino acids. This CDR3 reads CASSTRQGGQETQYF. For the CDR3, the DNA is TGTGCCAGCAGTACACGCCAGGGTGGACAAGAGACCCAGTACTTC. Using reference TRBV7-9 and TRBJ2-5 for the parts outside the CDR3, the full variable domain is DTGVSQNPRHKITKRGQNVTFRCDPISEHNRLYWYRQTLGQGPEFLTYFQNEAQLEKSRLLSDRFSAERPKGSFSTLEIQRTEQGDSAMYLCASSTRQGGQETQYFGPGTRLLVL.

The V call is TRBV9, the J call TRBJ2-3, with D possibly matching TRBD1 (6 bases). Germline CDR1 reads SGDLS; CDR2 reads YYNGEE. The ends were cut back, 2 bases at V and 10 bases at J, with 11 bases in the middle. The CDR3 extends over 12 amino acids. CDR3 nucleotide sequence: TGTGCCAGCAGCGTTCCAGGGGACCCGCAGTATTTT. This translates into CASSVPGDPQYF.

This clonotype turned up a few times. This chain joins TRBV4-1 and TRBJ2-7; TRBD1 agrees at 7 bases. The junction had 12 bases not matched to a gene; V was cut back by 4 bases and J by 3 bases. CDR1 is MGHRA and CDR2 is YSYEKL in the germline V gene. The CDR3 runs to 16 residues. The CDR3 DNA is TGCGCCAGCAGCCGGGTGGGGGACAGAAAACTCTACGAGCAGTACTTC. It codes for CASSRVGDRKLYEQYF.

This clonotype was counted a few times. The CDR3 sequence: CASSLDETGGKETQYF. Here the CDR3 DNA reads TGTGCCAGCAGCTTAGACGAGACAGGGGGCAAAGAGACCCAGTACTTC. This chain connects TRBV7-8 to TRBJ2-5, with TRBD1 matching 10 bases. With V trimmed by 1 base and J by 3 bases, 5 bases remained unmatched. Per the germline V gene, CDR1 is SGHVS and CDR2 is FQNEAQ. The CDR3 is 16 amino acids.

This clonotype was counted between two and nine times. The CDR3 DNA sequence: TGCAGCGTTCAGGGAGGCGGTCAGGGTGATAGGGGGGCCAACGTCCTGACTTTC. Translated, it gives CSVQGGGQGDRGANVLTF. The J gene is TRBJ2-6, the V gene TRBV29-1, with D maybe TRBD2 (6 bases). This CDR3 has 18 amino acids. Germline V gene sequence: CDR1 SQVTM, CDR2 ANQGSEA. V was clipped by 5 bases and J by 4 bases, with 24 bases between them.

The chain joins TRBV30 to TRBJ1-5, with D maybe TRBD1 (6 bases). This CDR3 region has 16 residues. Trimming took off 0 bases at V and 6 bases at J, with 18 bases between the two ends. CDR1 is GTSNPN and CDR2 is SVGIG in the germline V gene (reference sequence). In nucleotides, the CDR3 is TGTGCCTGGAGTGTACAAAGCGGGCCCAGGGGTCAGCCCCAGCATTTT. It is translated as CAWSVQSGPRGQPQHF. The complete variable domain, with remaining parts taken from reference TRBV30 and TRBJ1-5, reads SQTIHQWPATLVQPVGSPLSLECTVEGTSNPNLYWYRQAAGRGLQLLFYSVGIGQISSEVPQNLSASRPQDRQFILSSKKLLLSDSGFYLCAWSVQSGPRGQPQHFGDGTRLSIL.